This is a list of T cell receptor beta chains from one sample in a study of beta chain features in type 1 diabetes. Produced via immunoSEQ multiplex PCR; TCRdb's table is partial and in-frame only. The data hold roughly 400,000 clones, with approximately 13% observed a single time. Sequenced material: naive CD4+ T cells from blood. Source of these receptors: a man between 25 and 39 years old in good health. Each CDR3 is given with its conserved first and last residue. The D gene is left open where the match is weak. The size entry is marked missing in some rows and otherwise reads once, few, many or a size class.

abundance	d_gene	j_gene	v_gene	CDR3nt	CDR3aa
few	TRBD2	TRBJ2-1	TRBV4-2	TGTGCCAGCAGCCGAGGACTAGCGGGAGGGGAGATGTTTGAGCAGTTCTTC	CASSRGLAGGEMFEQFF
NA	NA	TRBJ2-7	TRBV18	TGTGCCAGCTCAATGCAACCGGGAACGCTCATGGGGGAGCAGTACTTC	CASSMQPGTLMGEQYF
NA	NA	TRBJ2-7	TRBV7-8	TGTGCCAGCAGCTTAGCAGGCAGATCCTACGAGCAGTACTTC	CASSLAGRSYEQYF
NA	TRBD1	TRBJ1-2	TRBV30	TGTGCCTGGGACAGGGGGTACTATGGCTACACCTTC	CAWDRGYYGYTF
few	NA	TRBJ2-1	TRBV10-3	TGTGCCATCAGCCGAGGAGGGATTGAGCAGTTCTTC	CAISRGGIEQFF
NA	NA	TRBJ1-1	TRBV30	TGTGCCTGGAGCGGAATACTGAACACTGAAGCTTTCTTT	CAWSGILNTEAFF
NA	NA	TRBJ1-1	TRBV30	TGTGCCTGGAGTGTACAGAAGAACACTGAAGCTTTCTTT	CAWSVQKNTEAFF
few	NA	TRBJ2-7	TRBV5-1	TGCGCCAGCAGCCCAGGAGACAGGTACTCCTACGAGCAGTACTTC	CASSPGDRYSYEQYF
NA	TRBD2	TRBJ2-1	TRBV4-1	TGCGCCAGCAGCCAACCAGCGGGGAGCTCCTACAATGAGCAGTTCTTC	CASSQPAGSSYNEQFF
NA	TRBD2	TRBJ2-5	TRBV4-1	TGCGCCAGCAGCCACGGGACTACGAAAATCCAAGAGACCCAGTACTTC	CASSHGTTKIQETQYF
NA	TRBD2	TRBJ2-1	TRBV5-1	TGCGCCAGCAGCTTGGACGCCCTCGGCAAGGCCGGGGGGAATGAGCAGTTCTTC	CASSLDALGKAGGNEQFF
NA	NA	TRBJ2-1	TRBV30	TGTGCCTGGGTTCGATGGGGAGTTGAGCAGTTCTTC	CAWVRWGVEQFF
few	NA	TRBJ1-2	TRBV25-1	TGTGCCAGCACTAGGGGGGAGTACTATGGCTACACCTTC	CASTRGEYYGYTF
few	NA	TRBJ1-3	TRBV29-1	TGCAGCGTCGCTGACAGCTCTGGAAACACCATATATTTT	CSVADSSGNTIYF
NA	NA	TRBJ1-1	TRBV5-1	TGCGCCAGCAGCCGAATGAATGATAACACTGAAGCTTTCTTT	CASSRMNDNTEAFF
NA	TRBD1	TRBJ1-2	TRBV29-1	TGCAGCGTGGTGTGGGGACAGCGATCGCCTAACTATGGCTACACCTTC	CSVVWGQRSPNYGYTF
NA	TRBD2	TRBJ2-3	TRBV4-3	TGCGCCAGCAGCCAAGGGACTAGTCGCACAGATACGCAGTATTTT	CASSQGTSRTDTQYF
few	TRBD2	TRBJ2-3	TRBV29-1	TGCAGCGTGGGGCCTAGCGGGGGAGGAGATACGCAGTATTTT	CSVGPSGGGDTQYF
NA	NA	TRBJ2-5	TRBV5-4	TGTGCCAGCAGCCAGGACGGGACACAACAAGAGACCCAGTACTTC	CASSQDGTQQETQYF
few	NA	TRBJ2-7	TRBV25-1	TGTGCCAGCAGTCTGCCCGGGGGCACCGAGCAGTACTTC	CASSLPGGTEQYF
NA	NA	TRBJ2-3	TRBV5-4	TGTGCCAGCAGCTTTGCCAGAGATACGCAGTATTTT	CASSFARDTQYF
few	NA	TRBJ2-5	TRBV11-3	TGTGCCAGCAGCCAAACGCAAGAGACCCAGTACTTC	CASSQTQETQYF
few	NA	TRBJ2-1	TRBV7-2	TGTGCCAGCAGCTCCTTGGACAGCTCCTACAATGAGCAGTTCTTC	CASSSLDSSYNEQFF
few	NA	TRBJ1-3	TRBV30	TGTGCCTGGAGTGTATCAAGGGTACCTGGAAACACCATATATTTT	CAWSVSRVPGNTIYF
few	NA	TRBJ2-4	TRBV2	TGTGCCAGCAGAGCCGGGACCTTTCGGGACTTC	CASRAGTFRDF
NA	TRBD1	TRBJ2-1	TRBV6-6	TGTGCCAGCAGCCGGACAGGGAATGAGCAGTTCTTC	CASSRTGNEQFF
few	NA	TRBJ2-2	TRBV29-1	TGCAGCGTTGAAGACGCCTTGAACACCGGGGAGCTGTTTTTT	CSVEDALNTGELFF
once	TRBD1	TRBJ2-2	TRBV9	TGTGCCAGCAGCGTGCAGACAGGGACCGGGGAGCTGTTTTTT	CASSVQTGTGELFF